The rows below give T cell receptor beta chains drawn from one sample of a study of CD8 T cells in ankylosing spondylitis. One entry per CDR3 protein, called by TCRdb with MiXCR from the 5' RACE reads. This sample has more than 500,000 distinct CDR3 sequences, with less than 6% found just once. Sequenced material: blood, either unsorted or a sorted T cell fraction (not recorded which). The receptors originated from a male donor with ankylosing spondylitis. Each CDR3 is given with its conserved first and last residue. D genes are given only for firm matches. Size values are once, few and many counts, or a class for expanded clones, and some rows have none.

size: many
D: -
V: TRBV7-2
J: TRBJ1-3
CDR3: CASSLLGAGNTIYF
DNA: TGTGCCAGCAGCTTGTTGGGCGCTGGAAACACCATATATTTT

size: -
D: TRBD1
V: TRBV3-1
J: TRBJ1-1
CDR3: CASRTTGRTEAFF
DNA: TGTGCCAGCAGAACGACAGGGAGGACTGAAGCTTTCTTT

size: many
D: -
V: TRBV12-3/TRBV12-4
J: TRBJ1-4
CDR3: CASSFGRNEKLFF
DNA: TGTGCCAGCAGTTTCGGCCGGAATGAAAAACTGTTTTTT

size: many
D: -
V: TRBV5-1
J: TRBJ2-4
CDR3: CASSLVSVGIQYF
DNA: TGCGCCAGCAGCTTGGTATCCGTAGGCATTCAGTACTTC

size: many
D: -
V: TRBV12-3/TRBV12-4
J: TRBJ2-3
CDR3: CASGGRTDTQYF
DNA: TGTGCCAGCGGTGGCCGCACAGATACGCAGTATTTT

size: many
D: TRBD1
V: TRBV4-3
J: TRBJ2-6
CDR3: CASSPRDRSYGANVLTF
DNA: TGCGCCAGCAGCCCCCGGGACAGGTCATATGGGGCCAACGTCCTGACTTTC

size: many
D: -
V: TRBV4-3
J: TRBJ2-7
CDR3: CASSQDRNYEQYF
DNA: TGCGCCAGCAGCCAAGACAGGAACTACGAGCAGTACTTC

size: many
D: -
V: TRBV29-1
J: TRBJ2-5
CDR3: CSVVFVQGGETQYF
DNA: TGCAGCGTTGTGTTTGTACAGGGTGGAGAGACCCAGTACTTC

size: many
D: -
V: TRBV12-3/TRBV12-4
J: TRBJ1-1
CDR3: CASSYDSTVRAEAFF
DNA: TGTGCCAGCAGCTACGACTCTACAGTTCGCGCTGAAGCTTTCTTT

size: many
D: -
V: TRBV5-1
J: TRBJ1-1
CDR3: CASSSREVGVTEAFF
DNA: TGCGCCAGCAGCTCCAGGGAGGTCGGGGTCACTGAAGCTTTCTTT

size: few
D: -
V: TRBV29-1
J: TRBJ1-1
CDR3: CSVAPQGSGTEAFF
DNA: TGCAGCGTAGCTCCACAGGGAAGTGGGACTGAAGCTTTCTTT

size: many
D: TRBD2
V: TRBV24-1
J: TRBJ2-1
CDR3: CATSRGLAEYNEQFF
DNA: TGTGCCACCAGTCGCGGACTAGCGGAATACAATGAGCAGTTCTTC

size: many
D: TRBD2
V: TRBV5-1
J: TRBJ2-7
CDR3: CASSAGLAHYEQYF
DNA: TGCGCCAGCAGCGCGGGACTAGCGCACTACGAGCAGTACTTC

size: many
D: TRBD1
V: TRBV7-9
J: TRBJ1-5
CDR3: CASSLGSGTASNQPQHF
DNA: TGTGCCAGCAGCTTAGGCTCCGGGACAGCCAGCAATCAGCCCCAGCATTTT

size: many
D: -
V: TRBV5-1
J: TRBJ1-5
CDR3: CASSPGPDQPQHF
DNA: TGCGCCAGCAGCCCTGGGCCCGATCAGCCCCAGCATTTT

size: many
D: -
V: TRBV5-1
J: TRBJ2-3
CDR3: CASSLGVYETDTQYF
DNA: TGCGCCAGCAGCTTGGGAGTATACGAGACAGATACGCAGTATTTT

size: -
D: -
V: TRBV7-7
J: TRBJ2-3
CDR3: CASSYGGMDTQYF
DNA: TGTGCTAGCAGCTACGGGGGTATGGATACGCAGTATTTT

size: -
D: TRBD1
V: TRBV5-1
J: TRBJ1-1
CDR3: CASRGTGGWNTEAFF
DNA: TGCGCCAGCAGGGGAACAGGGGGCTGGAACACTGAAGCTTTCTTT

size: many
D: TRBD2
V: TRBV5-1
J: TRBJ2-3
CDR3: CASSLRRTSGSSIDTQYF
DNA: TGCGCCAGCAGCTTGAGGCGGACTAGCGGTTCTAGTATTGATACGCAGTATTTT

size: many
D: -
V: TRBV6-5
J: TRBJ2-2
CDR3: CASSYIPQGGTGELFF
DNA: TGTGCCAGCAGTTACATCCCGCAGGGGGGCACCGGGGAGCTGTTTTTT

size: -
D: -
V: TRBV7-9
J: TRBJ2-5
CDR3: CASSWGSVETQYF
DNA: TGTGCCAGCAGCTGGGGATCGGTGGAGACCCAGTACTTC

size: many
D: -
V: TRBV6-4
J: TRBJ2-1
CDR3: CASSEVGGHNNEQFF
DNA: TGTGCCAGCAGTGAAGTGGGGGGCCATAACAATGAGCAGTTCTTC

size: many
D: -
V: TRBV10-3
J: TRBJ2-2
CDR3: CAISESGREGAGELFF
DNA: TGTGCCATCAGTGAGTCAGGCCGAGAGGGGGCCGGGGAGCTGTTTTTT

size: many
D: TRBD2
V: TRBV4-3
J: TRBJ2-1
CDR3: CASSHPGVAGGGINEQFF
DNA: TGCGCCAGCAGCCATCCCGGGGTAGCGGGAGGGGGAATTAATGAGCAGTTCTTC

size: many
D: -
V: TRBV5-6
J: TRBJ1-1
CDR3: CASSLVGHMNTEAFF
DNA: TGTGCCAGCAGCTTGGTGGGACACATGAACACTGAAGCTTTCTTT

size: many
D: -
V: TRBV5-1
J: TRBJ2-5
CDR3: CASRWTGKETQYF
DNA: TGCGCCAGCAGGTGGACGGGCAAGGAGACCCAGTACTTC

size: -
D: -
V: TRBV20-1
J: TRBJ2-7
CDR3: CSARDGFRQGYGEQYF
DNA: TGCAGTGCTAGAGATGGGTTTCGGCAGGGATACGGCGAGCAGTACTTC

size: many
D: -
V: TRBV5-6
J: TRBJ2-2
CDR3: CASSFLSPTGELFF
DNA: TGTGCCAGCAGCTTTTTGTCCCCCACCGGGGAGCTGTTTTTT

size: many
D: TRBD2
V: TRBV18
J: TRBJ2-7
CDR3: CASSSLAGSSYEQYF
DNA: TGTGCCAGCTCATCCCTAGCGGGATCCTCCTACGAGCAGTACTTC

size: many
D: TRBD1
V: TRBV28
J: TRBJ2-7
CDR3: CASSTRDRLYEQYF
DNA: TGTGCCAGCAGTACCCGGGACAGGCTCTACGAGCAGTACTTC

size: many
D: -
V: TRBV12-3/TRBV12-4
J: TRBJ1-5
CDR3: CASTARSNQPQHF
DNA: TGTGCCAGCACGGCGAGGAGCAATCAGCCCCAGCATTTT

size: -
D: -
V: TRBV20-1
J: TRBJ2-2
CDR3: CSARSPASGTGELFF
DNA: TGCAGTGCTAGATCCCCAGCGTCGGGCACCGGGGAGCTGTTTTTT

size: -
D: -
V: TRBV28
J: TRBJ2-7
CDR3: CASRPGDRQGYF
DNA: TGTGCCAGCAGGCCCGGCGACAGGCAGGGGTACTTC

size: many
D: -
V: TRBV12-3/TRBV12-4
J: TRBJ1-1
CDR3: CASSPRDRGGTEAFF
DNA: TGTGCCAGCAGTCCCCGGGACCGGGGGGGTACTGAAGCTTTCTTT

size: many
D: -
V: TRBV24-1
J: TRBJ1-5
CDR3: CATSDLSSNQPQHF
DNA: TGTGCCACCAGTGATCTATCTAGCAATCAGCCCCAGCATTTT

size: many
D: -
V: TRBV12-3/TRBV12-4
J: TRBJ2-1
CDR3: CASTPPGAAPNNEQFF
DNA: TGTGCCAGCACCCCTCCCGGGGCAGCGCCCAACAATGAGCAGTTCTTC

size: many
D: -
V: TRBV4-1
J: TRBJ2-7
CDR3: CASSQRRTADYEQYF
DNA: TGCGCCAGCAGCCAACGTAGGACAGCCGACTACGAGCAGTACTTC

size: many
D: -
V: TRBV12-3/TRBV12-4
J: TRBJ1-1
CDR3: CASSLETRAFF
DNA: TGTGCCAGCAGTTTAGAAACTAGAGCTTTCTTT

size: many
D: -
V: TRBV6-2/TRBV6-3
J: TRBJ1-2
CDR3: CASSLTGPDGYTF
DNA: TGTGCCAGCAGTTTGACAGGACCCGACGGCTACACCTTC

size: many
D: TRBD2
V: TRBV3-1
J: TRBJ2-3
CDR3: CASSQIAGTSGSTDTQYF
DNA: TGTGCCAGCAGCCAAATTGCCGGGACTAGCGGGAGTACAGATACGCAGTATTTT

size: -
D: -
V: TRBV6-1
J: TRBJ2-7
CDR3: CASSEQGYWYEQYF
DNA: TGTGCCAGCAGTGAACAGGGGTATTGGTACGAGCAGTACTTC

size: many
D: TRBD1
V: TRBV27
J: TRBJ2-7
CDR3: CASSPLGQNSYEQYF
DNA: TGTGCCAGCAGCCCTCTGGGACAGAACTCCTACGAGCAGTACTTC

size: many
D: -
V: TRBV12-3/TRBV12-4
J: TRBJ1-4
CDR3: CASSLRVGDEKLFF
DNA: TGTGCCAGCAGTTTAAGGGTGGGGGATGAAAAACTGTTTTTT

size: few
D: -
V: TRBV10-3
J: TRBJ2-2
CDR3: CAISYTRDPTNTGELFF
DNA: TGTGCCATCAGCTATACCCGGGACCCTACGAACACCGGGGAGCTGTTTTTT

size: few
D: TRBD1
V: TRBV24-1
J: TRBJ2-1
CDR3: CATSDQGQGFRQFF
DNA: TGTGCCACCAGTGACCAGGGACAGGGGTTCCGGCAGTTCTTC